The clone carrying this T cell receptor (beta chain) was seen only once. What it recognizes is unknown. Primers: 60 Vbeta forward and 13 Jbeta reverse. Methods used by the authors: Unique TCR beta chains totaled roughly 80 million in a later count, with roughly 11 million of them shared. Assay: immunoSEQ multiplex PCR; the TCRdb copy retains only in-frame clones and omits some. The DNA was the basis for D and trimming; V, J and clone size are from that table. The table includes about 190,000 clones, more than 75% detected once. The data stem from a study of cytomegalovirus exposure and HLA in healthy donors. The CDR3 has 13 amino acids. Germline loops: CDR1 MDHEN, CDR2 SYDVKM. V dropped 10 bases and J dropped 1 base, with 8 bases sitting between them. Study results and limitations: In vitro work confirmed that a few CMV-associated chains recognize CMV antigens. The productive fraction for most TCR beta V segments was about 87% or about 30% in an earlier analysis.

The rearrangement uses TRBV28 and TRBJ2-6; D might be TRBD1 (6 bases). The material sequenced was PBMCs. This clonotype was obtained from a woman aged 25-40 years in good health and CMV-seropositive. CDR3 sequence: CATTGSGANVLTF. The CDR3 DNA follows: TGTGCCACCACAGGGTCTGGGGCCAACGTCCTGACTTTC.